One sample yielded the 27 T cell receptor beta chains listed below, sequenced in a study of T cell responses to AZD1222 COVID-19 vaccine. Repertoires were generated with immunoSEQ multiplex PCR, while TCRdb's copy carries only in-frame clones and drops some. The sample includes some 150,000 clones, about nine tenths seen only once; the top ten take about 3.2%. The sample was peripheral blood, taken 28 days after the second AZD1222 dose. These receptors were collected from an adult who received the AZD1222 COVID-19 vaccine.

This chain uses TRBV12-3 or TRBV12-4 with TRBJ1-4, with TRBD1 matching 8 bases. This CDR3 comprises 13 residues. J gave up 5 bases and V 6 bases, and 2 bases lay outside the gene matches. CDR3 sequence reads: CASRGTGNEKLFF. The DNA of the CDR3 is TGTGCCAGCAGGGGGACAGGAAATGAAAAACTGTTTTTT.

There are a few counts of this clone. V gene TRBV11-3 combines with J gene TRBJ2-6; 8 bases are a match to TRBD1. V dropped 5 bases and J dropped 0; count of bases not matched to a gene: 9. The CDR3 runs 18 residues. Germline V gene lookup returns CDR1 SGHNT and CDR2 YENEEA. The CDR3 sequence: CASSPTGTGYSGANVLTF. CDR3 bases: TGTGCCAGCAGCCCGACCGGGACAGGATACTCTGGGGCCAACGTCCTGACTTTC.

CDR3 in DNA: TGTGCCAGCAGTCAGACTAGCGGGAGGGGCACAGATACGCAGTATTTT. Protein product: CASSQTSGRGTDTQYF. The chain couples TRBV6-2 or TRBV6-3 to TRBJ2-3; 14 nucleotides agree with TRBD2. The germline V gene has CDR1 MNHEY and CDR2 SVGEGT. V lost 5 bases to trimming and J lost 1 base; unmatched junction nucleotides: 2. This CDR3 is built from 16 residues.

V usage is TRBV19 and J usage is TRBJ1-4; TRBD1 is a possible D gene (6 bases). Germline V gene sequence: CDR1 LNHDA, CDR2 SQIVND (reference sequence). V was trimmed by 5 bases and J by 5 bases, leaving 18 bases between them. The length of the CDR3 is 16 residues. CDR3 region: CASSAQTGSGNEKLFF. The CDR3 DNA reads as TGTGCCAGTAGTGCCCAGACAGGTTCGGGCAATGAAAAACTGTTTTTT.

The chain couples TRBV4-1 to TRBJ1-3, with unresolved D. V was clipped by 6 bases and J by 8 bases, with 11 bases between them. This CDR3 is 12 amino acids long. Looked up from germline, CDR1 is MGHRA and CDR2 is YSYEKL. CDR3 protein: CASSGTQDTIYF. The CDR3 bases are TGCGCCAGCAGTGGAACCCAGGACACCATATATTTT.

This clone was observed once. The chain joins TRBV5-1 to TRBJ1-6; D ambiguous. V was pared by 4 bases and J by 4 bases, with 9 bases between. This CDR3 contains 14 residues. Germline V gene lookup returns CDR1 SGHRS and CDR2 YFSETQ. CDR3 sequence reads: CASSAENYNSPLHF. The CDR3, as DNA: TGCGCCAGCAGCGCTGAGAATTATAATTCACCCCTCCACTTT.

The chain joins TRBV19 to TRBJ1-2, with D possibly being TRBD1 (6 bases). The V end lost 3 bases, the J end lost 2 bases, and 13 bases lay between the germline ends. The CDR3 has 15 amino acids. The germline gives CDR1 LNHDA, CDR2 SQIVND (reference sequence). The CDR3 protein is CASSIPGTSNYGYTF. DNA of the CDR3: TGTGCCAGTAGTATCCCTGGGACATCCAACTATGGCTACACCTTC.

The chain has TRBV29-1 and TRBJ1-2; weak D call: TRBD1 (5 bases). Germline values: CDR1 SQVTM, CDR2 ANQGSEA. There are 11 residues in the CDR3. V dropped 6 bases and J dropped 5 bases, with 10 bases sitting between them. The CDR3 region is CSVGGEYGYTF. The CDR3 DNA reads TGCAGCGTGGGGGGGGAATATGGCTACACCTTC.

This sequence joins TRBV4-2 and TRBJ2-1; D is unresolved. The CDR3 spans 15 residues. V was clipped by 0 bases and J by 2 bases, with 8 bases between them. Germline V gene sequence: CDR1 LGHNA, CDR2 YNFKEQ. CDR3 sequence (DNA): TGTGCCAGCAGCCAAGAAGCGTCAACCTACAATGAGCAGTTCTTC. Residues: CASSQEASTYNEQFF.

The CDR3 DNA sequence: TGTGCCAGCAGCTTAGGTATCGGCACAGGGTTGGAGTATTTT. Protein product: CASSLGIGTGLEYF. This rearrangement joins TRBV7-8 to TRBJ2-3; D perhaps matches TRBD1 (6 bases). Germline V gives CDR1 SGHVS, CDR2 FQNEAQ. There are 14 residues in the CDR3. Trimming cost V 1 base and J 13 bases, with 18 bases left between them.

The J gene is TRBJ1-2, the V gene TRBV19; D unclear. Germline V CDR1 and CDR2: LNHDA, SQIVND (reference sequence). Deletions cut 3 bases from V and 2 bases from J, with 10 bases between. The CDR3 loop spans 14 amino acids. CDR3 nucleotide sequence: TGTGCCAGTAGTATGGTGGGTACGAACTATGGCTACACCTTC. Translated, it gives CASSMVGTNYGYTF.

CDR3 residues: CASFPLLRGGFYEQYF. DNA of the CDR3: TGCGCCAGCTTTCCCTTATTGCGGGGCGGCTTCTACGAGCAGTACTTC. The chain couples TRBV23-1 to TRBJ2-7; D is possibly TRBD2 (6 bases). TRBV23-1 is an open reading frame, and its role is uncertain. This CDR3 is 16 amino acids long. V lost 8 bases, J lost 3 bases, and 23 bases lay in between.

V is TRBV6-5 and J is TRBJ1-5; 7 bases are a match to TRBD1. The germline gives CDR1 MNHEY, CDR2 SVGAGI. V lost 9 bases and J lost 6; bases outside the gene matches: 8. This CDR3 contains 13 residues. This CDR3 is CASTGAAGQPQHF. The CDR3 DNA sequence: TGTGCCAGTACAGGGGCGGCTGGTCAGCCCCAGCATTTT.

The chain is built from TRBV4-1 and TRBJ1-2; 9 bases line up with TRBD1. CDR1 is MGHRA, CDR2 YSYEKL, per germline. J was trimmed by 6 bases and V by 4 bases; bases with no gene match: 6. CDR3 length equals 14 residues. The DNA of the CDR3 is TGCGCCAGCAGCCTTGGGACAGGGCTAGATGGCTACACCTTC. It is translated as CASSLGTGLDGYTF.

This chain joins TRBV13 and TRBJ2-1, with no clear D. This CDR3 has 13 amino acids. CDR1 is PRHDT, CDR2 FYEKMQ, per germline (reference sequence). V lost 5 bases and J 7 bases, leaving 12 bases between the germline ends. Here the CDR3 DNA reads TGTGCCAGCAGCCTCCCATTTAGGAATGAGCAGTTCTTC. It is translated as CASSLPFRNEQFF.

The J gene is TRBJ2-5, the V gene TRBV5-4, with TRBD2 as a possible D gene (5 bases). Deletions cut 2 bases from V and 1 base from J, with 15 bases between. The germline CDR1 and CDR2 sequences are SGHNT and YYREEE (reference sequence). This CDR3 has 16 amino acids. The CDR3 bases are TGTGCCAGCAGCTTCTCTTTACGTGAGGGCCAAGAGACCCAGTACTTC. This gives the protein CASSFSLREGQETQYF.

This chain's CDR3 is CASSPRAGEETQYF. The DNA for the CDR3 is TGTGCCAGCAGCCCGAGGGCGGGGGAAGAGACCCAGTACTTC. The chain employs TRBV11-2 and TRBJ2-5, with 7 bases matching TRBD2. The CDR3 extends over 14 amino acids. The V segment lost 5 bases and the J segment 3 bases; nucleotides outside the gene matches: 6. Germline lookup yields CDR1 SGHAT and CDR2 FQNNGV.

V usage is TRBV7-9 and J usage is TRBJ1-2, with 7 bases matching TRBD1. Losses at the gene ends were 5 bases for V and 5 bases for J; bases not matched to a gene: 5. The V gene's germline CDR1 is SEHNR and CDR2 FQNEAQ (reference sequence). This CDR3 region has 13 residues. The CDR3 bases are TGTGCCAGCAGCGCCAGGGACAGTTATGGCTACACCTTC. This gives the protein CASSARDSYGYTF. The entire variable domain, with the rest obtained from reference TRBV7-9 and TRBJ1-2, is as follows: DTGVSQNPRHKITKRGQNVTFRCDPISEHNRLYWYRQTLGQGPEFLTYFQNEAQLEKSRLLSDRFSAERPKGSFSTLEIQRTEQGDSAMYLCASSARDSYGYTFGSGTRLTVV.

This CDR3 reads CASSLMGGADTQYF. The DNA for the CDR3 is TGCGCCAGCAGCTTGATGGGGGGCGCAGATACGCAGTATTTT. V gene TRBV5-1 combines with J gene TRBJ2-3; D is possibly TRBD1 or TRBD2 (6 bases each). Germline CDR1 reads SGHRS; CDR2 reads YFSETQ. The CDR3 extends over 14 amino acids. V was clipped by 1 base and J by 4 bases, with 10 bases between them.

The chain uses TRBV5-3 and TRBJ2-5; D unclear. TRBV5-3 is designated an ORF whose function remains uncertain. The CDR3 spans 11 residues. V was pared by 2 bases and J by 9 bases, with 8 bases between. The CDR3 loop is CARSLRASQYF. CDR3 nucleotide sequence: TGTGCCAGAAGCTTACGAGCATCCCAGTACTTC.

DNA of the CDR3: TGTGCCAGCAGCCCGGGGGGGGAAAAACTGTTTTTT. This gives the protein CASSPGGEKLFF. V and J are TRBV7-6 and TRBJ1-4; D may be TRBD1 (5 bases). V dropped 5 bases and J dropped 8 bases, with 9 bases sitting between them. This CDR3 comprises 12 residues. CDR1 is SGHVS, CDR2 FNYEAQ, per germline.

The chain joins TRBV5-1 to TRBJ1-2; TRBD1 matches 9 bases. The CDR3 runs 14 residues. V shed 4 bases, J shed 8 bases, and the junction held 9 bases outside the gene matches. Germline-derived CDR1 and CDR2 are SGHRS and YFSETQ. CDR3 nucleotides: TGCGCCAGCAGCAGGACGGGGGACAGGGACGGCTACACCTTC. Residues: CASSRTGDRDGYTF.

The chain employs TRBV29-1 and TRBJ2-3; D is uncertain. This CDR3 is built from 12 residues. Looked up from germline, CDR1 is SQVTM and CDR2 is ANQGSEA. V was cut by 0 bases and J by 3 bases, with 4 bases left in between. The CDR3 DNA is TGCAGCGTTGAAGAAGGGACAGATACGCAGTATTTT. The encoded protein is CSVEEGTDTQYF.

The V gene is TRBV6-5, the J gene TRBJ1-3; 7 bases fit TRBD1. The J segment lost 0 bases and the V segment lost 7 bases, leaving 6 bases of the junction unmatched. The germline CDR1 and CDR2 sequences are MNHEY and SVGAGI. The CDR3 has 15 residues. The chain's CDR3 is CASKKDRSSGNTIYF. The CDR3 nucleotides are TGTGCCAGCAAAAAGGACAGGTCCTCTGGAAACACCATATATTTT.

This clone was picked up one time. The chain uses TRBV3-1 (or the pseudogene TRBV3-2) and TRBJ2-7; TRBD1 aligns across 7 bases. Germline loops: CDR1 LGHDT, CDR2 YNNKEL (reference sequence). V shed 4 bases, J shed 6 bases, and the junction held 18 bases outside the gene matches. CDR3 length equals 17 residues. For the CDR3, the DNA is TGTGCCAGCAGCCCTTCTCTTTGGGCAGGGGGAGTGGGCGAGCAGTACTTC. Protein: CASSPSLWAGGVGEQYF.

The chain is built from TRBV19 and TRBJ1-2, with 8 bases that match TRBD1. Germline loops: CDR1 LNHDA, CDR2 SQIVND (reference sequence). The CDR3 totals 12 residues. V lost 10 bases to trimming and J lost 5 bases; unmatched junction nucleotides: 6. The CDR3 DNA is TGTGCCACCTCGGACAGGGTTTATGGCTACACCTTC. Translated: CATSDRVYGYTF.

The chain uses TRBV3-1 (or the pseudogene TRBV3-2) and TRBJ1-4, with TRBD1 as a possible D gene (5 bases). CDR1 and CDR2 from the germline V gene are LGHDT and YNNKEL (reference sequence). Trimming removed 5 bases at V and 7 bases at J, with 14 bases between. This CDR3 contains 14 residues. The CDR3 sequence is CASSLTGGVEKLFF. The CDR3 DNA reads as TGTGCCAGCAGCTTAACGGGAGGGGTTGAAAAACTGTTTTTT.